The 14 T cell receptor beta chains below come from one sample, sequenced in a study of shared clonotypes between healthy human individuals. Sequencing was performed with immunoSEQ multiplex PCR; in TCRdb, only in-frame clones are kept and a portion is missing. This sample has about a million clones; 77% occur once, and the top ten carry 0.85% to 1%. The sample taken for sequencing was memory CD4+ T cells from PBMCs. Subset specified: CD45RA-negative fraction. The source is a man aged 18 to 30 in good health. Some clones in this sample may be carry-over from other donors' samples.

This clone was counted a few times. The CDR3 nucleotides are TGCGCCAGCAGGGTACAGGGAGGCACTGAAGCTTTCTTT. The encoded protein is CASRVQGGTEAFF. The rearrangement joins TRBV5-1 to TRBJ1-1; the D gene is possibly TRBD1 (6 bases). CDR3 length: 13 amino acids. Germline V gene data show CDR1 as SGHRS and CDR2 as YFSETQ. V gave up 5 bases and J gave up 4 bases, with 12 bases separating them. The entire variable domain, with the rest obtained from reference TRBV5-1 and TRBJ1-1, is as follows: KAGVTQTPRYLIKTRGQQVTLSCSPISGHRSVSWYQQTPGQGLQFLFEYFSETQRNKGNFPGRFSGRQFSNSRSEMNVSTLELGDSALYLCASRVQGGTEAFFGQGTRLTVV.

The CDR3 coding sequence is TGCGCCAGCAGCCCGGTAATGGGGGAAGCTTTCTTT. This codes for CASSPVMGEAFF. The chain recombines TRBV5-1 with TRBJ1-1; no firm D call. The V end lost 4 bases, the J end lost 8 bases, and 12 bases lay between the germline ends. Germline CDR1 reads SGHRS; CDR2 reads YFSETQ. This CDR3 spans 12 amino acids. Together with reference TRBV5-1 and TRBJ1-1, the CDR3 gives the full variable domain: KAGVTQTPRYLIKTRGQQVTLSCSPISGHRSVSWYQQTPGQGLQFLFEYFSETQRNKGNFPGRFSGRQFSNSRSEMNVSTLELGDSALYLCASSPVMGEAFFGQGTRLTVV.

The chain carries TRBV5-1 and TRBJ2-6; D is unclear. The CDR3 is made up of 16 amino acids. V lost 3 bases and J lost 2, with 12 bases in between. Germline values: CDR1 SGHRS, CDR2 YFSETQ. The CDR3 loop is CASSSTEFTGANVLTF. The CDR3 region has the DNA TGCGCCAGCAGCTCCACGGAATTCACTGGGGCCAACGTCCTGACTTTC.

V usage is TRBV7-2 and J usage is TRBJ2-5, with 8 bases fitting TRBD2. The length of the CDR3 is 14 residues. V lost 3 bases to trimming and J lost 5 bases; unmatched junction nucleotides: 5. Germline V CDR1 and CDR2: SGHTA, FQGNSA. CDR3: CASSFGSGGETQYF. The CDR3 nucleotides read TGTGCCAGCAGCTTCGGATCGGGGGGGGAGACCCAGTACTTC.

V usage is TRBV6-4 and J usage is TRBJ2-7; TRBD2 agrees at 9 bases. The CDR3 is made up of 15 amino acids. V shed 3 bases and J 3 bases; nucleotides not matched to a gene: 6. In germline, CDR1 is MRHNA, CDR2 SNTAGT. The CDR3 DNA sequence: TGTGCCAGCAGTGAGACTAGCGGAGAATTCTACGAGCAGTACTTC. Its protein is CASSETSGEFYEQYF.

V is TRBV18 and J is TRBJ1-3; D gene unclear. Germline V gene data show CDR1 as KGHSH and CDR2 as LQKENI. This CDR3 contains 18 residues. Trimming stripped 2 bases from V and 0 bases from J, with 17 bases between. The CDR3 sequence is CASSPVGPGPPSGNTIYF. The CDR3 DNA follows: TGTGCCAGCTCACCAGTTGGGCCCGGACCCCCCTCTGGAAACACCATATATTTT.

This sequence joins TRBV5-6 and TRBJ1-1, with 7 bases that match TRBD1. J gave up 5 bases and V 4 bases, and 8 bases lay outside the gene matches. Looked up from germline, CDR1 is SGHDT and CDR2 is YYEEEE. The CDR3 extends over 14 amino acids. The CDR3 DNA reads TGTGCCAGCAGCGGTTTAGGGGGCAGGACTGAAGCTTTCTTT. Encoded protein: CASSGLGGRTEAFF.

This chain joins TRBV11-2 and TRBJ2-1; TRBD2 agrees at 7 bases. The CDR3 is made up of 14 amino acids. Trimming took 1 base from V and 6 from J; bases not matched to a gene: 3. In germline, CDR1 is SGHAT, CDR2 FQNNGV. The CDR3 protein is CASSLVRGSNEQFF. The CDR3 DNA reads TGTGCCAGCAGCTTAGTGCGGGGGTCCAATGAGCAGTTCTTC. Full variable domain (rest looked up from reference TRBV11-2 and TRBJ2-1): EAGVAQSPRYKIIEKRQSVAFWCNPISGHATLYWYQQILGQGPKLLIQFQNNGVVDDSQLPKDRFSAERLKGVDSTLKIQPAKLEDSAVYLCASSLVRGSNEQFFGPGTRLTVL.

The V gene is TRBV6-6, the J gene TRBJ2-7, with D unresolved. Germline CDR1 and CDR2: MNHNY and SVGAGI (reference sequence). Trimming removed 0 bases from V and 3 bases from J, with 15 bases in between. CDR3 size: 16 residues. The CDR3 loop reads CASSYSKGLSLYEQYF. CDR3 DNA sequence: TGTGCCAGCAGTTACTCGAAAGGCCTCTCCCTCTACGAGCAGTACTTC.

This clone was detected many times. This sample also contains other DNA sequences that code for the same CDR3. The CDR3 region is CASSLNTPNYGYTF. The CDR3 DNA follows: TGTGCCAGCAGCCTAAACACTCCTAACTATGGCTACACCTTC. V gene TRBV28 combines with J gene TRBJ1-2; D gene uncertain. Trimming removed 6 bases from V and 0 bases from J, with 11 bases in between. The CDR3 spans 14 residues. Germline CDR1 reads MDHEN; CDR2 reads SYDVKM.

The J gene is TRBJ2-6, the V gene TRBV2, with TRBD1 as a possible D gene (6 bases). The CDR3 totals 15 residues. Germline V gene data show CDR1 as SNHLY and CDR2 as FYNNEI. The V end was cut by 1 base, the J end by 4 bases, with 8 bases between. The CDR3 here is CASSEDGTGANVLTF. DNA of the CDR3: TGTGCCAGCAGTGAAGACGGGACAGGGGCCAACGTCCTGACTTTC.

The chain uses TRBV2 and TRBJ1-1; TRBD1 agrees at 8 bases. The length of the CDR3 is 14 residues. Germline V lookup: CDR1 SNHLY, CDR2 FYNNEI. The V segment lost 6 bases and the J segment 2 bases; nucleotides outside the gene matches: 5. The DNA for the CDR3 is TGTGCCAGCAGCACACAGGGGGGAAACACTGAAGCTTTCTTT. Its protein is CASSTQGGNTEAFF. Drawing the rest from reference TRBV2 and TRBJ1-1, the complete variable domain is EPEVTQTPSHQVTQMGQEVILRCVPISNHLYFYWYRQILGQKVEFLVSFYNNEISEKSEIFDDQFSVERPDGSNFTLKIRSTKLEDSAMYFCASSTQGGNTEAFFGQGTRLTVV.

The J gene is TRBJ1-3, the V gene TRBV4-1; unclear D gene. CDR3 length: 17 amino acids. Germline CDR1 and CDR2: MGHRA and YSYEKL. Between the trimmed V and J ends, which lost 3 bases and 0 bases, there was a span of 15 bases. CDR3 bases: TGCGCCAGCAGCCAGGATCTGAGGGTTTCCTCTGGAAACACCATATATTTT. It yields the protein CASSQDLRVSSGNTIYF.

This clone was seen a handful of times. The CDR3 nucleotides read TGCGCCAGCAGCCAAGGAATGGGACAGGGCTATGGCTACACCTTC. Protein: CASSQGMGQGYGYTF. The rearrangement links TRBV4-3 to TRBJ1-2; 9 bases match TRBD1. CDR3 length: 15 amino acids. V dropped 1 base and J dropped 4; count of bases not matched to a gene: 4. The germline V gene has CDR1 LGHNA and CDR2 YSLEER.